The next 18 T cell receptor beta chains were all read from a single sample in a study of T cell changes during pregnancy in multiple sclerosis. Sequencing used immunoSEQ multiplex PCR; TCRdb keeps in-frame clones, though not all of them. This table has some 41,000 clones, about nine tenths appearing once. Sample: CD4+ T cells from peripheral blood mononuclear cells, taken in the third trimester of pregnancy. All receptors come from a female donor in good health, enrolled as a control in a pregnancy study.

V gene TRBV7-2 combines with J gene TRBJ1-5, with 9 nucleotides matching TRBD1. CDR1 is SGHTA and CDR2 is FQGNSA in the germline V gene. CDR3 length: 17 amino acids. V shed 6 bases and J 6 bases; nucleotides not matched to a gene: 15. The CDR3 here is CASSQRGSDRGGQPQHF. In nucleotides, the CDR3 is TGTGCCAGCAGTCAAAGGGGCTCGGACAGGGGAGGTCAGCCCCAGCATTTT.

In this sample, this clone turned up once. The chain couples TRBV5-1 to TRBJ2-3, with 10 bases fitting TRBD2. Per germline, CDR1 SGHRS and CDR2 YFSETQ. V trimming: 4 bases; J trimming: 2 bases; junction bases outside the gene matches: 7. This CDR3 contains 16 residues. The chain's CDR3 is CASSGTSGTSTDTQYF. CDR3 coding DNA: TGCGCCAGCAGCGGAACTAGCGGGACTTCCACAGATACGCAGTATTTT.

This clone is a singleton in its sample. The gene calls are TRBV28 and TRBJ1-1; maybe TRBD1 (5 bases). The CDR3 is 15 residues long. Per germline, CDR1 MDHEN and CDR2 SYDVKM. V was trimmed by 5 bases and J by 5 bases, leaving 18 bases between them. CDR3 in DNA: TGTGCCAGCAGTCCCCTCTCGGCAGGGCGGACTGAAGCTTTCTTT. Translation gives CASSPLSAGRTEAFF.

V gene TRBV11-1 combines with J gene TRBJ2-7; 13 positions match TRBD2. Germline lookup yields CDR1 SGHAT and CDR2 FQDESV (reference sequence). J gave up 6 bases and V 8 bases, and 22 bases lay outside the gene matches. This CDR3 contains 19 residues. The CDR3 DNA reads TGTGCCAGCCGCTATATGGAAACTAGCGGGAGGGCCGGGCGGTCCGAGCAGTACTTC. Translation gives CASRYMETSGRAGRSEQYF. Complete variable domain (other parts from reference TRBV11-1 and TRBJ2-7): EAEVAQSPRYKITEKSQAVAFWCDPISGHATLYWYRQILGQGPELLVQFQDESVVDDSQLPKDRFSAERLKGVDSTLKIQPAELGDSAMYLCASRYMETSGRAGRSEQYFGPGTRLTVT.

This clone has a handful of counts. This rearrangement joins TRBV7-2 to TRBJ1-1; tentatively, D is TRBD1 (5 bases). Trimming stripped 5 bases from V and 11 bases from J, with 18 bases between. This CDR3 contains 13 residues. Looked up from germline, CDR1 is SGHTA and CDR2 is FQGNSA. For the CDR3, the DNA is TGTGCCAGCAGCCTCCGGGGGTCGAGTTTGGCTTTCTTT. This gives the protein CASSLRGSSLAFF.

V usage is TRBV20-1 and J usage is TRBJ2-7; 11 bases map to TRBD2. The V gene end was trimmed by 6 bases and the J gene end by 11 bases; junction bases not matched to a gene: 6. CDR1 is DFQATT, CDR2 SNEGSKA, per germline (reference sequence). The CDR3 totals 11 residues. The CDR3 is CSALLAGVKYF. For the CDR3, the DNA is TGCAGTGCCCTACTAGCGGGAGTCAAGTACTTC.

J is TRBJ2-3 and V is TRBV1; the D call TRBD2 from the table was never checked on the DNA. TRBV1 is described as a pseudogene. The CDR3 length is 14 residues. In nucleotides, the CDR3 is TGCACCAGCAGCCAAGCACGGAGAGCTGGTACGCAGTATTTT. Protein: CTSSQARRAGTQYF.

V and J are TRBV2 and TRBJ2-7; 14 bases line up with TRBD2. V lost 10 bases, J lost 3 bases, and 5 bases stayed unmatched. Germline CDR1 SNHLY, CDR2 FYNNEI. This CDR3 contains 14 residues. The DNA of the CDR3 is TGTGCCACCAGGGGGACTAGCGGGGGCTACGAGCAGTACTTC. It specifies CATRGTSGGYEQYF. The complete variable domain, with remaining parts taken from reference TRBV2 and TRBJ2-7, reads EPEVTQTPSHQVTQMGQEVILRCVPISNHLYFYWYRQILGQKVEFLVSFYNNEISEKSEIFDDQFSVERPDGSNFTLKIRSTKLEDSAMYFCATRGTSGGYEQYFGPGTRLTVT.

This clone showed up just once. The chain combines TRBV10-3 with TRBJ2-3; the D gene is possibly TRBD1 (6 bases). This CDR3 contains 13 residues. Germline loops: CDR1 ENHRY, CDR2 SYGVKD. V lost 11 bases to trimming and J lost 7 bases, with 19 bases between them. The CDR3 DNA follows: TGTGCCCTAAGGGACACCCGGGCGAATACGCAGTATTTT. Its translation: CALRDTRANTQYF.

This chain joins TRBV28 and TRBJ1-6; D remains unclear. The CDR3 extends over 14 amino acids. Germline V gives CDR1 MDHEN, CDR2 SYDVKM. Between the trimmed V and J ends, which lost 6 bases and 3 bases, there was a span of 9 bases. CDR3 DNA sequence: TGTGCCAGCAGGGGCAGAAGCTATAATTCACCCCTCCACTTT. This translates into CASRGRSYNSPLHF.

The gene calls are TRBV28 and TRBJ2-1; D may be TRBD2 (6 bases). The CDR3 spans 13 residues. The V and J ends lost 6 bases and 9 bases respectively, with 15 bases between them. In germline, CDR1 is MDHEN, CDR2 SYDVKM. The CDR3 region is CASRRLAMGEQFF. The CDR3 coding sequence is TGTGCCAGCAGACGGCTAGCGATGGGTGAGCAGTTCTTC.

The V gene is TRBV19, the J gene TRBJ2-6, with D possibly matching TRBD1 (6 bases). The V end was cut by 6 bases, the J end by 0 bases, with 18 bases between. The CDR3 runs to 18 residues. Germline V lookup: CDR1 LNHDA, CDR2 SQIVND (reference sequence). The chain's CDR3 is CASRLVGGQLSGANVLTF. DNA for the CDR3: TGTGCCAGTAGACTCGTTGGGGGCCAACTCTCTGGGGCCAACGTCCTGACTTTC.

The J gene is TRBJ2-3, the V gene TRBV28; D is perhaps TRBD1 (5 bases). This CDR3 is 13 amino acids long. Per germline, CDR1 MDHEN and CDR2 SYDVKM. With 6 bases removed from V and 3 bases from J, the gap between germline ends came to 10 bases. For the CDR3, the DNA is TGTGCCAGCAGGCGACAGTCTACAGATACGCAGTATTTT. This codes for CASRRQSTDTQYF.

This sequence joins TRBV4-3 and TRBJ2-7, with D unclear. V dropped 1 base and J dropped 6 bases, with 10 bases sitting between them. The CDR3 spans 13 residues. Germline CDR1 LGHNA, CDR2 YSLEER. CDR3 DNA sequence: TGCGCCAGCAGCCAAGTAAACACGGGCGAGCAGTACTTC. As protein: CASSQVNTGEQYF.

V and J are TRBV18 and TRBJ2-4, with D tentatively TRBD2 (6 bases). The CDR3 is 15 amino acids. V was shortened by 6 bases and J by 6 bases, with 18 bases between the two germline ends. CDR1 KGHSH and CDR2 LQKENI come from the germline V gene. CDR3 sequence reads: CASSPEGGGRNIQYF. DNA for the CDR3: TGTGCCAGCTCCCCGGAGGGAGGCGGAAGAAACATTCAGTACTTC. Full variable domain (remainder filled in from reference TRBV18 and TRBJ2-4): NAGVMQNPRHLVRRRGQEARLRCSPMKGHSHVYWYRQLPEEGLKFMVYLQKENIIDESGMPKERFSAEFPKEGPSILRIQQVVRGDSAAYFCASSPEGGGRNIQYFGAGTRLSVL.

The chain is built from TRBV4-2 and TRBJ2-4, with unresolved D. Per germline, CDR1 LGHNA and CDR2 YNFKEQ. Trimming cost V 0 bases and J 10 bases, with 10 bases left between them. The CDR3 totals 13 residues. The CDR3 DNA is TGTGCCAGCAGCCAAGATCAGGTCCGGATTCAGTACTTC. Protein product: CASSQDQVRIQYF.

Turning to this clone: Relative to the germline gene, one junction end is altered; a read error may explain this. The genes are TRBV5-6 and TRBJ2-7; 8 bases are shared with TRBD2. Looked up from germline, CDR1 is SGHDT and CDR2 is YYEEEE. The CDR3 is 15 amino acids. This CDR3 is CASSRRGLVGYGQYF. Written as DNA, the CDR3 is TGTGCCAGCAGCCGCCGGGGACTAGTGGGTTACGGGCAGTACTTC.

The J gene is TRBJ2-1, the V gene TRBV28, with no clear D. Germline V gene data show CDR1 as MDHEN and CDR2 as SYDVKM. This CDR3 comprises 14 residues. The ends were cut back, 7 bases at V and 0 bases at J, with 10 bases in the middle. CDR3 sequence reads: CASTVGSSYNEQFF. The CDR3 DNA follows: TGTGCCAGCACCGTGGGCTCCTCCTACAATGAGCAGTTCTTC.